This TCR beta chain was captured by sequencing in a study of T cells in Graves' hyperthyroidism and ophthalmopathy (dated by TCRdb to the late 2010s). At the level of the whole study: Peripheral blood samples were taken at initial diagnosis, before any treatment was given. For training and testing, the 100 or so patients in the discovery cohort were randomly divided in a 7:3 ratio. In addition, the study compared T-cell repertoires in thyroid tissue and in blood from roughly six Graves' hyperthyroidism patients. Once sampling was done, hyperthyroidism patients were given methimazole at a starting dose of 30 mg daily, whereas ophthalmopathy patients were given high-dose intravenous methylprednisolone. Prospective prediction of ophthalmopathy was tested in an independent validation cohort of fewer than 20 hyperthyroidism patients and 15 to 17 patients who later progressed to ophthalmopathy. The paper reports TCR Vbeta CDR3 sequencing of 135 peripheral blood samples: fewer than 50 ophthalmopathy, about 75 hyperthyroidism and around 17 progressor patients. To identify distinguishing TCR V-J signatures, a discovery cohort of roughly 100 patients was used, comprising 40 to 45 with Graves' ophthalmopathy and 57 with stable Graves' hyperthyroidism.

Amplification of TCR beta CDR3 regions was carried out from RNA transcripts. For the first round of RT-PCR on the TCR CDR3, the HTBI primer set was used together with the Qiagen OneStep RT-PCR kit. Libraries were constructed in a second round of multiplex PCR, after which size selection and purification were carried out. Libraries were sequenced paired-end with 100 bp reads on an Illumina HiSeq2000. On the authors' methods: SOAPnuke was used to process the raw data, removing reads that contained adapters or uncalled bases, had a mean Phred below 15, or lacked an exact match to the constant primer or identifier. COPE v1.2.5 was used to merge high-quality paired reads, and clonotypes were defined as unique nucleotide sequences. MiTCR v1.1 was used to align clonotypes to the IMGT TRBV, TRBD and TRBJ reference segments. Analysis was restricted to V-J combinations with a frequency above 0.0001, which covered 98% to 99.2% of repertoires. A TCS score was defined as the ratio between F50 (clonal expansion) and ExV (chaos), using BLOSUM62-based TCRdist between CDR3 peptides within each V-J. Welch's t-statistics and random forest reduced around 520 V-J features to about 12, which were used in a naive Bayes classifier (R e1071). TCRdb reran the public reads through fastp at Q25 and MiXCR, keeping productive beta chains. CDR3 protein sequences are deduplicated, and each keeps its most common genes and DNA. Here the V and J calls rest on TCRdb's processing, not on the authors' analysis. The sample yields approximately 710,000 distinct CDR3 sequences; roughly 17% were counted once. Around 15% of the sample comes from the top ten.

Graves' hyperthyroidism was defined as stable when no progression to ophthalmopathy occurred over 18 months of follow-up. Hyperthyroidism patients were newly diagnosed, had a disease duration of under 2 months, and were aged 18 to 65 years. Exclusion was applied to patients with uncontrolled infections, other autoimmune diseases, pregnancy or lactation. Diagnoses relied on clinical symptoms, serum thyroxine and TRAb, thyroid ultrasound and orbital computed tomography. PBMCs were separated from roughly 10 ml of fresh peripheral blood using Ficoll-Paque density gradient centrifugation. Total RNA was extracted with Trizol reagent, and quality was checked on an Agilent 2100 Bioanalyzer. V is cut by 1 base and J by 4 bases, and the space between the germline ends is 7 bases. The germline V gene specifies SQVTM as CDR1 and ANQGSEA as CDR2. The CDR3, from cysteine to phenylalanine, totals 12 residues. The DNA shown is the 36-base CDR3, in frame from base 1.

To note about this clonotype: Its target antigen remains unknown. No qualities accompany the bases; no much larger clone lies one base away.

Study-wide findings and limitations: A model built on a 13 V-J signature distinguished ophthalmopathy from stable hyperthyroidism, reaching around 87% sensitivity and 81.08% specificity in cross-validation and 80%/75% in testing. In validation, progression to ophthalmopathy was predicted by the model with more than 65% sensitivity and roughly 76% specificity, a median of around 5.9 months before onset. Most expanded thyroid clonotypes (frequency above 0.001) were also detected in blood, a finding suggesting that blood repertoires may reflect thyroid immune responses. No statistical method was used to fix the sample size in advance, and group allocation was not hidden from the investigators.

The clonotype originates from a middle-aged man with Graves' hyperthyroidism. The sample was blood. The rearrangement combines TRBV29-1 with TRBJ1-2, with no reliable assignment of the D segment. The sequenced DNA is TGCAGCGTTGAAGCCAACCTCTATGGCTACACCTTC. Its coded protein is CSVEANLYGYTF.